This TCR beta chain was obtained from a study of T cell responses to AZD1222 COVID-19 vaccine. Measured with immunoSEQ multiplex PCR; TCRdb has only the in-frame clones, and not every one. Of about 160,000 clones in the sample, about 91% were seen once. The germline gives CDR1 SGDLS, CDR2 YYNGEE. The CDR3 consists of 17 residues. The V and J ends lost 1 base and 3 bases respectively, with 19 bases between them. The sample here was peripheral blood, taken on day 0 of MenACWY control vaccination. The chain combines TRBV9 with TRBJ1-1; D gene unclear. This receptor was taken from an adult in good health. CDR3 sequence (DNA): TGTGCCAGCAGCGTAAACGACCCGGAGGCGTGGGACACTGAAGCTTTCTTT. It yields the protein CASSVNDPEAWDTEAFF.